This record looks at one T cell receptor (beta chain) sequence and its context. This sample was included in a study of shared clonotypes between healthy human individuals. Looked up from germline, CDR1 is SGHAT and CDR2 is FQNNGV. The CDR3 length is 17 residues. V shed 1 base, J shed 4 bases, and the junction held 11 bases outside the gene matches. Clones were read by immunoSEQ multiplex PCR, and TCRdb kept only the in-frame ones, dropping some. The sample records approximately 350,000 clones, approximately 79% being singletons. Sample: memory CD4+ T cells sorted from blood. Stated subset: CD45RA-negative fraction. The receptor was derived from a man aged 30 to 45 in good health. The chain joins TRBV11-2 to TRBJ2-5, with 8 bases aligning to TRBD1. As DNA, the CDR3 is TGTGCCAGCAGCTTAGTTCTTGGACAGGGTCACAGAGAGACCCAGTACTTC. This translates into CASSLVLGQGHRETQYF.